The 14 T cell receptor beta chains in this list originate from one sample, sequenced in a study of blood T cells in healthy people across ages. Primers used in a second PCR of roughly 6 to 11 cycles were a sample-barcoded 5' primer and a J-beta primer mix. TCRdb re-called the 5' RACE reads with MiXCR, one entry per CDR3 protein. Here the sample spans hundreds of thousands of distinct CDR3 sequences, over 20% being singletons. Sequenced: blood. These TCRs come from a man between 65 and 85 years old in good health.

This clonotype showed up just a few times. V usage is TRBV9 and J usage is TRBJ2-1, with 10 nucleotides matching TRBD2. V shed 3 bases, J shed 2 bases, and the junction held 8 bases outside the gene matches. CDR3 size: 17 residues. In germline, CDR1 is SGDLS, CDR2 YYNGEE. This CDR3 is CASSEGLAVSPYNEQFF. The CDR3 region has the DNA TGTGCCAGCAGCGAAGGACTAGCGGTAAGCCCCTACAATGAGCAGTTCTTC. Together with reference TRBV9 and TRBJ2-1, the CDR3 gives the full variable domain: DSGVTQTPKHLITATGQRVTLRCSPRSGDLSVYWYQQSLDQGLQFLIQYYNGEERAKGNILERFSAQQFPDLHSELNLSSLELGDSALYFCASSEGLAVSPYNEQFFGPGTRLTVL.

This chain links TRBV7-2 with TRBJ2-3, with D possibly being TRBD1 (5 bases). The closer fit of TRBJ1-5 to the DNA end suggests the J call may be wrong. CDR1 is SGHTA and CDR2 is FQGNSA in the germline V gene. The CDR3 covers 15 residues. The CDR3 bases are TGTGCCAGCAGCCAACGGGACTTCAACACAGATACGCAGCATTTT. This encodes CASSQRDFNTDTQHF.

This clonotype came up a few times. CDR3 DNA sequence: TGCAGTGCTAGAGATTTGCTAGCGGGAGACCGGACAGATACGCAGTATTTT. Protein sequence: CSARDLLAGDRTDTQYF. V is TRBV20-1 and J is TRBJ2-3, with 10 positions matching TRBD2. This CDR3 has 17 residues. V was clipped by 0 bases and J by 3 bases; unmatched bases: 9. CDR1 and CDR2 from the germline V gene are DFQATT and SNEGSKA (reference sequence).

The CDR3 loop is CASSQGAGTEAFF. As DNA, the CDR3 is TGCGCCAGCAGCCAAGGGGCGGGAACTGAAGCTTTCTTT. V and J are TRBV4-1 and TRBJ1-1; unclear D gene. The ends were cut back, 1 base at V and 5 bases at J, with 8 bases in the middle. Germline values: CDR1 MGHRA, CDR2 YSYEKL. This CDR3 region has 13 residues.

This rearrangement joins TRBV29-1 to TRBJ2-7, with D possibly matching TRBD2 (6 bases). V lost 4 bases, J lost 3 bases, and 10 bases lay in between. Germline-derived CDR1 and CDR2 are SQVTM and ANQGSEA. The CDR3 runs to 12 residues. In DNA, the CDR3 is TGCAGCGTTGCAGTGGGGGGCTACGAGCAGTACTTC. Its translation: CSVAVGGYEQYF.

This clonotype appeared a few times. The chain links TRBV5-1 to TRBJ2-1; TRBD2 is a possible D gene (5 bases). Trimming left V 1 base short and J 5 bases short, with 10 bases between. CDR3 length: 14 residues. Germline loops: CDR1 SGHRS, CDR2 YFSETQ. DNA for the CDR3: TGCGCCAGCAGCTTGAATGGAGGTGACAATGAGCAGTTCTTC. Translation gives CASSLNGGDNEQFF.

The chain recombines TRBV21-1 with TRBJ1-3. TRBV21-1 constitutes a pseudogene. The CDR3 sequence is 16 residues long. The CDR3 here is CASSKRRGYSGNTIYF. DNA for the CDR3: TGTGCCAGCAGCAAAAGGCGGGGATATTCTGGAAACACCATATATTTT.

The table lists this clonotype with a few counts. Mismatch with germline at one junction end may stem from a read error. The genes are TRBV7-9 and TRBJ2-5; TRBD2 might be the D (5 bases). CDR1 and CDR2 from the germline V gene are SEHNR and FQNEAQ (reference sequence). This CDR3 is built from 13 residues. DNA for the CDR3: TGTGCCGGCAGCCTACTAGGCCAAGAGACCCAGTACTTC. Its protein product is CAGSLLGQETQYF.

This chain links TRBV12-3 or TRBV12-4 with TRBJ1-5; no clear D gene. The CDR3 contains 12 residues. Trimming shortened V by 5 bases and J by 12 bases, and 14 bases separated the two germline ends. The CDR3 reads CASSLNPWFQHF. The CDR3 region has the DNA TGTGCCAGCAGTCTTAACCCATGGTTCCAGCATTTT.

The table lists this clonotype with a few counts. The rearrangement joins TRBV2 to TRBJ2-1; the D gene could be TRBD1 or TRBD2 (6 bases each). The V gene's germline CDR1 is SNHLY and CDR2 FYNNEI. This CDR3 is built from 15 residues. The germline V and J ends were trimmed by 4 bases and 6 bases, with 16 bases remaining between them. Written as DNA, the CDR3 is TGTGCCAGCAGTGGTTTGGGGGCGGGAAGCAATGAGCAGTTCTTC. Translation: CASSGLGAGSNEQFF.

The gene calls are TRBV6-2 or TRBV6-3 and TRBJ2-1; D gene uncertain. Deletions cut 11 bases from V and 5 bases from J, with 10 bases between. CDR1 is MNHEY, CDR2 SVGEGT, per germline. The CDR3 sequence is 11 residues long. The CDR3 DNA is TGTGCCGCTAGGAAGAACAATGAGCAGTTCTTC. Its translation: CAARKNNEQFF.

The rearrangement links TRBV12-5 to TRBJ2-3; TRBD2 aligns across 10 bases. This CDR3 is built from 19 residues. Germline V gene sequence: CDR1 LGHNT, CDR2 FRNRAP. The J segment lost 2 bases and the V segment lost 1 base, leaving 12 bases of the junction unmatched. CDR3 in amino acids: CASGLEYASGRSHTDTQYF. The CDR3, as DNA: TGTGCTAGTGGTTTGGAGTACGCTAGCGGGAGATCACACACAGATACGCAGTATTTT. Drawing the rest from reference TRBV12-5 and TRBJ2-3, the complete variable domain is DARVTQTPRHKVTEMGQEVTMRCQPILGHNTVFWYRQTMMQGLELLAYFRNRAPLDDSGMPKDRFSAEMPDATLATLKIQPSEPRDSAVYFCASGLEYASGRSHTDTQYFGPGTRLTVL.

The V and J genes are TRBV20-1 and TRBJ2-7, with 10 bases matching TRBD2. CDR3 length equals 14 residues. V was clipped by 3 bases and J by 5 bases; unmatched bases: 7. Looked up from germline, CDR1 is DFQATT and CDR2 is SNEGSKA (reference sequence). CDR3 region: CSARVTSGTHEQYF. The CDR3 bases are TGCAGTGCTAGGGTAACTAGCGGGACCCACGAGCAGTACTTC.

The gene calls are TRBV12-3 or TRBV12-4 and TRBJ2-5, with 12 nucleotides matching TRBD2. Trimming cost V 6 bases and J 5 bases; bases outside gene matches: 13. The CDR3 covers 17 residues. This chain's CDR3 is CASRPSLTSGSFETQYF. CDR3 bases: TGTGCCAGCAGACCTAGCTTGACTAGCGGGAGTTTTGAGACCCAGTACTTC.